This T cell receptor (beta chain) was found in a study of blood T cell repertoires in COVID-19. Original methodology: Reference gene primer amplification in the assay estimated nucleated cell counts. Some clones are missing from TCRdb's copy, which holds only in-frame ones; the method was immunoSEQ multiplex PCR. For V, J and clone size, that table is used; D and trimming come from the DNA. The table has over 150,000 clones, around 84% seen once. The V gene's germline CDR1 is LNHDA and CDR2 SQIVND (reference sequence). This CDR3 spans 18 amino acids. After removal of 3 bases from V and 0 bases from J, the junction contained 10 bases not matched to a gene.

The V gene is TRBV19, the J gene TRBJ1-5, with TRBD1 matching over 8 bases. The specimen was peripheral blood. The TCR sequence derives from a man older than 75 with acute or convalescent COVID-19. The CDR3 DNA reads as TGTGCCAGTAGTATCAAACCCTCTGGACAGGGTAGCAATCAGCCCCAGCATTTT. It yields the protein CASSIKPSGQGSNQPQHF.